This TCR beta chain came from a study of identical twins. TCRdb itself ran the 5' RACE reads through MiXCR, one entry per CDR3 protein. The sample records hundreds of thousands of distinct CDR3 sequences, 15% to 20% being singletons. CDR1 and CDR2 (germline): SGHVS, FNYEAQ. With V trimmed by 0 bases and J by 4 bases, 6 bases remained unmatched. This CDR3 is 15 amino acids long. The data also belong to a second study, concerning T cells expressing NK-cell markers.

The V gene is TRBV7-6, the J gene TRBJ2-7, with 7 bases that match TRBD1. The TCR comes from a woman between 18 and 29 years old in good health. The sequenced material came from PBMCs. DNA of the CDR3: TGTGCCAGCAGCTTAGCCGGGACAGCCCAGTACGAGCAGTACTTC. It translates to CASSLAGTAQYEQYF.